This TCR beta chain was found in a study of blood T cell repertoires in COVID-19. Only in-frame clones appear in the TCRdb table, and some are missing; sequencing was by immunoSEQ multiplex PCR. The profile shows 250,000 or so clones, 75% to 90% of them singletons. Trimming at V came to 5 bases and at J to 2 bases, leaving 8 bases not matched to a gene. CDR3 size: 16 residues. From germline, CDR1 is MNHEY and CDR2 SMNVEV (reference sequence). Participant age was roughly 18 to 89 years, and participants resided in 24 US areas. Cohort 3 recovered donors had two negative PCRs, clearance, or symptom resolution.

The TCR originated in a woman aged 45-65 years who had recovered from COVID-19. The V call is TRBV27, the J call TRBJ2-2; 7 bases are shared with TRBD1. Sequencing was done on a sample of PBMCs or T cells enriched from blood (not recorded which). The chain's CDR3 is CASSQSGQINTGELFF. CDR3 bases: TGTGCCAGCAGTCAATCGGGACAGATTAACACCGGGGAGCTGTTTTTT.